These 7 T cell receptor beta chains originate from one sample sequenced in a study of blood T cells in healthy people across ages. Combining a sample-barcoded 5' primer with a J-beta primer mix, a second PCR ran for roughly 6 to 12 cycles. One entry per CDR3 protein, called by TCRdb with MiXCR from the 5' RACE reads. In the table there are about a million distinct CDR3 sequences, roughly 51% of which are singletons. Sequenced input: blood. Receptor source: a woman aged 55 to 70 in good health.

The DNA of the CDR3 is TGTGCCAGCAGCCCAGGGCCGTACCAAGAGACCCAGTACTTC. Translating it yields CASSPGPYQETQYF. V gene TRBV11-2 combines with J gene TRBJ2-5; weak D call: TRBD1 (5 bases). Looked up from germline, CDR1 is SGHAT and CDR2 is FQNNGV. This CDR3 contains 14 residues. The V end was cut by 5 bases, the J end by 0 bases, with 10 bases between.

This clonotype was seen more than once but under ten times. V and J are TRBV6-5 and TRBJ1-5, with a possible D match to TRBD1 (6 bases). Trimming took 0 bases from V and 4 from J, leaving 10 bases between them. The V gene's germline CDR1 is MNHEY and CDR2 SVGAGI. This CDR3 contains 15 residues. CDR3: CASSYSGTGNQPQHF. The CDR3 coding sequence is TGTGCCAGCAGTTACTCGGGTACAGGGAATCAGCCCCAGCATTTT.

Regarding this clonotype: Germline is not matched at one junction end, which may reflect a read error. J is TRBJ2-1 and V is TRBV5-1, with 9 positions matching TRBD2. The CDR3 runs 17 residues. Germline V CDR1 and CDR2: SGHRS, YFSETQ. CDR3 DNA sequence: TGCGCCAGCAGCAGACTAGCGGACAGGAGCTCCTACGATGAGCAGTTCTTC. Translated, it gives CASSRLADRSSYDEQFF.

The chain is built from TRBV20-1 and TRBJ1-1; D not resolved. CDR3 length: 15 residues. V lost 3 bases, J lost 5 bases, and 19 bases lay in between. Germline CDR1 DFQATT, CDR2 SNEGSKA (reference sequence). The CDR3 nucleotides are TGCAGTGCTAGGCGAGATATCGCCCAGAGAACTGAAGCTTTCTTT. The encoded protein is CSARRDIAQRTEAFF.

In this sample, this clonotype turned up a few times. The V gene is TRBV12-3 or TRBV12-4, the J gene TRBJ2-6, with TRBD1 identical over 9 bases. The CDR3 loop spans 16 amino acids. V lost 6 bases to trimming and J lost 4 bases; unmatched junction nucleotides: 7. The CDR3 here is CASSPDRGSGANVLTF. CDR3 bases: TGTGCCAGCAGCCCAGACAGGGGGTCCGGGGCCAACGTCCTGACTTTC.

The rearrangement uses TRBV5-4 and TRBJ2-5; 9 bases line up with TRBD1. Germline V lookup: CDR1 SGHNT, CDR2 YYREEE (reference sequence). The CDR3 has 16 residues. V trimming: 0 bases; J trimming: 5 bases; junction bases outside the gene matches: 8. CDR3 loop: CASSLAVGQGLETQYF. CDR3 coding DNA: TGTGCCAGCAGCTTGGCCGTTGGACAGGGGTTGGAGACCCAGTACTTC.

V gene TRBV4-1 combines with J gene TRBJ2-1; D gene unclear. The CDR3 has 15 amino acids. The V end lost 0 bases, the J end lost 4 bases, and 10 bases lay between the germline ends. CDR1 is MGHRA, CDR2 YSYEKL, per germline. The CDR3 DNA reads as TGCGCCAGCAGCCAAGAGCAGGCTTATTACAATGAGCAGTTCTTC. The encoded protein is CASSQEQAYYNEQFF.